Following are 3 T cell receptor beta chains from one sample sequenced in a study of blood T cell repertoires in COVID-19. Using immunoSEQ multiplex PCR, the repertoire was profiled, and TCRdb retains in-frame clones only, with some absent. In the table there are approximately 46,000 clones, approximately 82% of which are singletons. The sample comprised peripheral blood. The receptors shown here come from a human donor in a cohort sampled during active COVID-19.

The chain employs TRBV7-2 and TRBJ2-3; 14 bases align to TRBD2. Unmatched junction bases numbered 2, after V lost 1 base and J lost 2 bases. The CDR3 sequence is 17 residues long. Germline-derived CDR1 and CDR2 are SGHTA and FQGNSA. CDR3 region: CASSLGLAGGFTDTQYF. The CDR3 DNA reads TGTGCCAGCAGCTTAGGACTAGCGGGAGGGTTCACAGATACGCAGTATTTT.

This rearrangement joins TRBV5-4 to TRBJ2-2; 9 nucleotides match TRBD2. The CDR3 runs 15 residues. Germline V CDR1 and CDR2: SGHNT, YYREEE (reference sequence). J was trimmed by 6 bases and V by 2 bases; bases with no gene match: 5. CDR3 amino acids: CASSFGSGRSGELFF. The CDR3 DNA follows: TGTGCCAGCAGCTTTGGTAGCGGGAGATCCGGGGAGCTGTTTTTT.

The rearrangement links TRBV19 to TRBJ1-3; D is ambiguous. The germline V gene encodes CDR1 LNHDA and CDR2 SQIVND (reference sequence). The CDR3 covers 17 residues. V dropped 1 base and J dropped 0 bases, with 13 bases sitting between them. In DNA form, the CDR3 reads TGTGCCAGTAGTATAGTCCGGATAGCCTACTCTGGAAACACCATATATTTT. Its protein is CASSIVRIAYSGNTIYF. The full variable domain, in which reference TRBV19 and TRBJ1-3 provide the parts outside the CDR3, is DGGITQSPKYLFRKEGQNVTLSCEQNLNHDAMYWYRQDPGQGLRLIYYSQIVNDFQKGDIAEGYSVSREKKESFPLTVTSAQKNPTAFYLCASSIVRIAYSGNTIYFGEGSWLTVV.